What follows are 24 T cell receptor beta chains derived from one specimen sequenced in a study of PD-1 blockade in classical Hodgkin lymphoma. Clones were read by immunoSEQ multiplex PCR, and TCRdb kept only the in-frame ones, dropping some. The repertoire holds about 89,000 clones, with about nine tenths as singletons. Time point here: cycle 4 day 1 (C4D1), after 5 to 7 weeks of nivolumab. Following autologous stem cell transplantation, relapse occurred in every patient, and exposure to brentuximab vedotin varied. The sequencing used peripheral blood mononuclear cells (PBMCs), collected before the fourth cycle of nivolumab. The receptors derive from a human donor with classical Hodgkin lymphoma.

This clone was seen more than once but under ten times. The chain couples TRBV7-2 to TRBJ2-4; 8 nucleotides line up with TRBD1. This CDR3 spans 13 amino acids. V was clipped by 5 bases and J by 8 bases; unmatched bases: 5. Germline-derived CDR1 and CDR2 are SGHTA and FQGNSA. CDR3 region: CASSVDRDDIQYF. In DNA form, the CDR3 reads TGTGCCAGCAGCGTGGACAGGGATGACATTCAGTACTTC.

The chain links TRBV19 to TRBJ1-3; maybe TRBD1 (5 bases). This CDR3 has 12 amino acids. Germline V lookup: CDR1 LNHDA, CDR2 SQIVND (reference sequence). V was trimmed by 7 bases and J by 9 bases, leaving 13 bases between them. This chain's CDR3 is CASKLGEGTIYF. In DNA, the CDR3 is TGTGCCAGTAAACTGGGGGAGGGCACCATATATTTT.

This chain connects TRBV15 to TRBJ2-4; TRBD1 matches 7 bases. The CDR3 extends over 16 amino acids. CDR1 and CDR2 (germline): LNHNV, YYDKDF (reference sequence). Losses at the gene ends were 1 base for V and 6 bases for J; bases not matched to a gene: 9. In DNA, the CDR3 is TGTGCCACCAGCAGAGCTTCTACAGGGGCAGGAAACATTCAGTACTTC. Protein: CATSRASTGAGNIQYF.

The chain has TRBV5-1 and TRBJ2-4, with 8 bases aligning to TRBD1. With V trimmed by 0 bases and J by 7 bases, 6 bases remained unmatched. The CDR3 spans 15 residues. Germline assignment: CDR1 SGHRS and CDR2 YFSETQ. CDR3 amino acids: CASSLEGRGLNIQYF. The CDR3 DNA reads TGCGCCAGCAGCTTGGAGGGCAGGGGGCTCAACATTCAGTACTTC. Filled out from reference TRBV5-1 and TRBJ2-4, the complete variable domain reads KAGVTQTPRYLIKTRGQQVTLSCSPISGHRSVSWYQQTPGQGLQFLFEYFSETQRNKGNFPGRFSGRQFSNSRSEMNVSTLELGDSALYLCASSLEGRGLNIQYFGAGTRLSVL.

This chain links TRBV6-6 with TRBJ2-2, with TRBD2 as a possible D gene (5 bases). Germline loops: CDR1 MNHNY, CDR2 SVGAGI (reference sequence). The CDR3 consists of 16 residues. Trimming removed 7 bases from V and 3 bases from J, with 18 bases in between. The CDR3 sequence is CASTPPWNGDTGELFF. The DNA for the CDR3 is TGTGCCAGCACCCCACCTTGGAACGGGGACACCGGGGAGCTGTTTTTT.

The V call is TRBV28, the J call TRBJ2-5; tentative D call: TRBD2 (7 bases). The CDR3 is 15 amino acids. Germline CDR1 and CDR2: MDHEN and SYDVKM. Trimming shortened V by 3 bases and J by 4 bases, and 15 bases separated the two germline ends. CDR3 in amino acids: CASSFDGGAGETQYF. The CDR3 nucleotides read TGTGCCAGCAGTTTCGATGGGGGGGCCGGAGAGACCCAGTACTTC.

The chain has TRBV19 and TRBJ1-2; D possibly corresponds to TRBD1 (5 bases). Looked up from germline, CDR1 is LNHDA and CDR2 is SQIVND (reference sequence). The CDR3 has 15 residues. V gave up 1 base and J gave up 2 bases, with 11 bases separating them. The CDR3 loop is CASSIAGLSNYGYTF. CDR3 bases: TGTGCCAGTAGTATAGCGGGACTCAGCAACTATGGCTACACCTTC.

This chain links TRBV2 with TRBJ1-5, with no clear D. The CDR3 contains 12 residues. Germline V gene lookup returns CDR1 SNHLY and CDR2 FYNNEI. V lost 6 bases and J 3 bases, leaving 6 bases between the germline ends. The DNA for the CDR3 is TGTGCCAGCAGAGGACTCAATCAGCCCCAGCATTTT. Translated, it gives CASRGLNQPQHF.

The chain recombines TRBV5-6 with TRBJ1-4; the match to TRBD1 covers 7 bases. Germline CDR1 and CDR2: SGHDT and YYEEEE. V gave up 1 base and J gave up 7 bases; unmatched junction bases: 7. There are 15 residues in the CDR3. In nucleotides, the CDR3 is TGTGCCAGCAGCTTGAAAGAGAACAGGGGTGAAAAACTGTTTTTT. Encoded protein: CASSLKENRGEKLFF. Using reference TRBV5-6 and TRBJ1-4 for the parts outside the CDR3, the full variable domain is DAGVTQSPTHLIKTRGQQVTLRCSPKSGHDTVSWYQQALGQGPQFIFQYYEEEERQRGNFPDRFSGHQFPNYSSELNVNALLLGDSALYLCASSLKENRGEKLFFGSGTQLSVL.

The J gene is TRBJ2-5, the V gene TRBV30; D not certain. Germline CDR1 and CDR2: GTSNPN and SVGIG (reference sequence). The CDR3 is 13 residues long. The CDR3 region is CATTLAQQETQYF. DNA for the CDR3: TGTGCTACAACCTTAGCTCAGCAAGAGACCCAGTACTTC.

The chain uses TRBV25-1 and TRBJ2-3; the D is unclear. The CDR3 loop spans 14 amino acids. Germline V gives CDR1 MGHDK, CDR2 SYGVNS. Trimming left V 4 bases short and J 3 bases short, with 11 bases between. The CDR3 DNA sequence: TGTGCCAGCAGTGGACCCATCGGGACAGATACGCAGTATTTT. Amino acid sequence: CASSGPIGTDTQYF.

The chain is built from TRBV6-5 and TRBJ1-4, with D unresolved. This CDR3 spans 11 amino acids. Trimming took 3 bases from V and 4 from J, leaving 0 bases between them. From germline, CDR1 is MNHEY and CDR2 SVGAGI. For the CDR3, the DNA is TGTGCCAGCAGTTATAATGAAAAACTGTTTTTT. Its translation: CASSYNEKLFF.

The chain carries TRBV4-1 and TRBJ1-1, with D possibly TRBD1 on 5 matching bases. Trimming removed 0 bases at V and 1 base at J, with 9 bases between. The CDR3 runs to 15 residues. The germline CDR1 and CDR2 sequences are MGHRA and YSYEKL. The CDR3 sequence: CASSQDGTGNTEAFF. The CDR3 DNA is TGCGCCAGCAGCCAAGATGGTACAGGGAACACTGAAGCTTTCTTT.

The chain carries TRBV5-4 and TRBJ2-2; no firm D call. The CDR3 runs 13 residues. Trimming removed 9 bases at V and 2 bases at J, with 11 bases between. Germline values: CDR1 SGHNT, CDR2 YYREEE (reference sequence). The chain's CDR3 is CATHSDNTGELFF. CDR3 nucleotides: TGTGCCACCCACTCCGATAACACCGGGGAGCTGTTTTTT. Full variable domain (missing parts from reference TRBV5-4 and TRBJ2-2): ETGVTQSPTHLIKTRGQQVTLRCSSQSGHNTVSWYQQALGQGPQFIFQYYREEENGRGNFPPRFSGLQFPNYSSELNVNALELDDSALYLCATHSDNTGELFFGEGSRLTVL.

V and J are TRBV29-1 and TRBJ1-5, with 7 bases identical to TRBD1. After removal of 3 bases from V and 3 bases from J, the junction contained 8 bases not matched to a gene. Germline V CDR1 and CDR2: SQVTM, ANQGSEA. The CDR3 length is 15 residues. CDR3 DNA sequence: TGCAGCGTTGAGTTAGGGGGCGCGAACAATCAGCCCCAGCATTTT. This gives the protein CSVELGGANNQPQHF.

In its sample, this clone was seen once. The gene calls are TRBV5-4 and TRBJ1-2; no clear D. Germline values: CDR1 SGHNT, CDR2 YYREEE (reference sequence). V was cut by 2 bases and J by 0 bases, with 11 bases left in between. This CDR3 is built from 15 residues. CDR3: CASSFGSTANYGYTF. The CDR3, as DNA: TGTGCCAGCAGCTTCGGGAGCACTGCTAACTATGGCTACACCTTC.

There are a few counts of this clone. The chain links TRBV30 to TRBJ1-4; tentatively, D is TRBD1 (5 bases). Germline CDR1 is GTSNPN and CDR2 is SVGIG (reference sequence). V lost 8 bases to trimming and J lost 7 bases, with 17 bases between them. This CDR3 is built from 13 residues. CDR3 bases: TGTGCCGGGACCCGTTTACATTCTGAAAAACTGTTTTTT. The encoded protein is CAGTRLHSEKLFF.

This chain joins TRBV5-6 and TRBJ1-1; possibly TRBD1 for D (5 bases). Looked up from germline, CDR1 is SGHDT and CDR2 is YYEEEE. The CDR3 is 15 amino acids. V was trimmed by 2 bases and J by 0 bases, leaving 11 bases between them. CDR3 amino acids: CASSLRGNMNTEAFF. DNA of the CDR3: TGTGCCAGCAGCTTACGGGGGAACATGAACACTGAAGCTTTCTTT.

This chain connects TRBV6-5 to TRBJ1-5, with D maybe TRBD1 (5 bases). Germline V gene data show CDR1 as MNHEY and CDR2 as SVGAGI. The V gene lost 5 bases and the J gene lost 3 bases, with 11 bases spanning the gap. This CDR3 comprises 14 residues. In nucleotides, the CDR3 is TGTGCCAGCAGTAAGGACAAGGCCAATCAGCCCCAGCATTTT. Translation: CASSKDKANQPQHF.

The chain carries TRBV10-1 and TRBJ2-3; D ambiguous. From germline, CDR1 is WNHNN and CDR2 SYGVQD (reference sequence). Trimming took 4 bases from V and 5 from J, leaving 10 bases between them. This CDR3 comprises 13 residues. The CDR3 protein is CASSARREDTQYF. The CDR3 DNA reads as TGCGCCAGCAGTGCGCGGCGAGAAGATACGCAGTATTTT.

The V and J genes are TRBV11-2 and TRBJ2-1, with 11 bases fitting TRBD2. The CDR3 totals 15 residues. V gave up 5 bases and J gave up 10 bases; unmatched junction bases: 10. Germline CDR1 and CDR2: SGHAT and FQNNGV. The DNA for the CDR3 is TGTGCCAGCAGCACAGTGGGGCTAGCGGGGGGCGAGCAGTTCTTC. This sequence encodes CASSTVGLAGGEQFF.

This clone was seen only a few times. The chain recombines TRBV30 with TRBJ1-5; 7 positions agree with TRBD1. V shed 1 base, J shed 10 bases, and the junction held 4 bases outside the gene matches. Germline lookup yields CDR1 GTSNPN and CDR2 SVGIG (reference sequence). The CDR3 is made up of 12 amino acids. The CDR3 bases are TGTGCCTGGAGTGCCCGACAGGGACCCCAGCATTTT. It codes for CAWSARQGPQHF.

This chain uses TRBV4-1 with TRBJ2-7; D is perhaps TRBD1 (6 bases). Trimming removed 1 base at V and 6 bases at J, with 10 bases between. Germline assignment: CDR1 MGHRA and CDR2 YSYEKL. The CDR3 length is 13 residues. The CDR3, as DNA: TGCGCCAGCAGCCAAGCCGTCAGGGGCGAGCAGTACTTC. Protein: CASSQAVRGEQYF.

The rearrangement joins TRBV18 to TRBJ2-7; maybe TRBD2 (6 bases). The CDR3 totals 16 residues. The V end lost 4 bases, the J end lost 1 base, and 17 bases lay between the germline ends. From germline, CDR1 is KGHSH and CDR2 LQKENI. CDR3 bases: TGTGCCAGCTCACATTCGGCGGGACGACAATCCTACGAGCAGTACTTC. Translating gives CASSHSAGRQSYEQYF. The entire variable domain, with the rest obtained from reference TRBV18 and TRBJ2-7, is as follows: NAGVMQNPRHLVRRRGQEARLRCSPMKGHSHVYWYRQLPEEGLKFMVYLQKENIIDESGMPKERFSAEFPKEGPSILRIQQVVRGDSAAYFCASSHSAGRQSYEQYFGPGTRLTVT.